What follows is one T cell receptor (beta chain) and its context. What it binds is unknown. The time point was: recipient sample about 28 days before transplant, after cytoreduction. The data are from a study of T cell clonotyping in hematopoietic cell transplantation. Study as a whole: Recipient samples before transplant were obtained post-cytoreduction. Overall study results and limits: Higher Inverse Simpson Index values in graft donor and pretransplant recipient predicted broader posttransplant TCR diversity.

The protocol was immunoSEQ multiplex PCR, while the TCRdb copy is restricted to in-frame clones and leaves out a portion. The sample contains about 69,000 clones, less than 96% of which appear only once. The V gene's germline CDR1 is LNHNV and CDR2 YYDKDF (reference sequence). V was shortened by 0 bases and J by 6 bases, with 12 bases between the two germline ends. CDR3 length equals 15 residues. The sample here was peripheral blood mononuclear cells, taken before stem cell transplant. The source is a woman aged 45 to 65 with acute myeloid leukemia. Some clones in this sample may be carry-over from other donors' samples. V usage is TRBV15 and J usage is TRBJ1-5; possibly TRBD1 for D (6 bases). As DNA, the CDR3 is TGTGCCACCAGCAGAGATTGGACAGATGGTCAGCCCCAGCATTTT. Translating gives CATSRDWTDGQPQHF.